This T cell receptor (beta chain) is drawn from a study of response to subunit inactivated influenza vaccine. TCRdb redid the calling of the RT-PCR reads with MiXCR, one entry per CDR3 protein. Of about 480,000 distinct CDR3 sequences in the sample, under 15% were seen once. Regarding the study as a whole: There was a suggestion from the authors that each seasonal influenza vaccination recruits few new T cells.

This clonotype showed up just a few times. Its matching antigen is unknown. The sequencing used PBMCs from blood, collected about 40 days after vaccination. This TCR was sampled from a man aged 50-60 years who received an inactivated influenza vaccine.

CDR3 amino acids: CASSYRPGRRTVTYNEQFF. The CDR3 coding sequence is TGTGCCAGCAGTTACAGACCAGGTCGGAGGACAGTAACCTACAATGAGCAGTTCTTC. This chain uses TRBV6-2 or TRBV6-3 with TRBJ2-1; TRBD1 is a possible D gene (6 bases). V was shortened by 2 bases and J by 2 bases, with 22 bases between the two germline ends. The V gene's germline CDR1 is MNHEY and CDR2 SVGEGT. CDR3 size: 19 residues.